Detailed here is one T cell receptor (beta chain). The antigen is not known. This sample was taken from a study of T cell repertoires in cytomegalovirus infection. On the study more broadly: The public TCR beta signatures pointed to both CMV infection and matching HLA type.

TCRdb processed the reads anew with MiXCR; each CDR3 protein has one entry. The sample yields some 700,000 distinct CDR3 sequences, roughly 35% seen once. V lost 5 bases to trimming and J lost 5 bases; unmatched junction nucleotides: 9. Germline CDR1 reads MNHNS; CDR2 reads SASEGT. The CDR3 totals 15 residues. General study findings and limits: Of the TCR beta families, the public ones yielded a cumulative frequency that identified carriers of CMV plus the relevant HLA. Across the ex vivo response, the dominant clonotypes were HLA-C-restricted CMV-specific TCR beta clonotypes.

V and J are TRBV6-1 and TRBJ1-2; TRBD1 matches 9 bases. The material sequenced was PBMCs. The TCR was taken from a human donor in good health (CMV status not recorded). Some clones in this sample may be carry-over from other donors' samples. The CDR3 here is CASSSGQGRMYGYTF. The CDR3 DNA sequence: TGTGCCAGCAGTTCTGGACAGGGGAGGATGTATGGCTACACCTTC.